Listed below are T cell receptor beta chains from one sample, sequenced in a study of blood T cell repertoires in COVID-19. Repertoires were generated with immunoSEQ multiplex PCR, while TCRdb's copy carries only in-frame clones and drops some. This table holds roughly 55,000 clones, around four fifths found once. The sample consisted of peripheral blood. The receptors here all came from a woman aged 55-70 years with acute or convalescent COVID-19. CDR3s include the opening cysteine and the closing phenylalanine or tryptophan. A D gene is named only where the DNA matches it firmly. Expanded clones get a size class; other rows say once, few or many, or leave the size out.

CDR3 length,D gene,J gene,clone size,V gene,CDR3 DNA,CDR3 protein
16,NA,TRBJ2-1,NA,TRBV28,TGTGCCAGCAGCGGTACATTTTTACGGGGTCGGAATGAGCAGTTCTTC,CASSGTFLRGRNEQFF
16,NA,TRBJ1-2,NA,TRBV5-4,TGTGCCAGCAGCTCTTTGGACAGAGCTGGTGGTTATGGCTACACCTTC,CASSSLDRAGGYGYTF
15,TRBD2,TRBJ2-2,NA,TRBV11-2,TGTGCCAGCAGGAAGACTAGCGGGTCCACCGGGGAGCTGTTTTTT,CASRKTSGSTGELFF
16,TRBD2,TRBJ2-1,NA,TRBV27,TGTGCCAGCAGAGAATACCGACTAGCGGCAAACAATGAGCAGTTCTTC,CASREYRLAANNEQFF
15,TRBD1,TRBJ1-5,NA,TRBV6-1,TGTGCCAGCAGTGAGGGACAGAGTTACAATCAGCCCCAGCATTTT,CASSEGQSYNQPQHF
14,NA,TRBJ1-3,NA,TRBV2,TGTGCCAGCAGGGATGACAGAAGTGGAAACACCATATATTTT,CASRDDRSGNTIYF
16,NA,TRBJ1-5,NA,TRBV29-1,TGCAGCGTTGAAGAAGTTCACAGGTCCTACAATCAGCCCCAGCATTTT,CSVEEVHRSYNQPQHF
17,TRBD2,TRBJ2-5,few,TRBV24-1,TGTGCCACCAGTGATTCAGGGACTAGCGGGAGAAAAGAGACCCAGTACTTC,CATSDSGTSGRKETQYF
15,TRBD2,TRBJ2-1,NA,TRBV3-1/TRBV3-2,TGTGCCAGCAGCCCATCTAGCGGGGGAAACAATGAGCAGTTCTTC,CASSPSSGGNNEQFF
15,NA,TRBJ1-6,NA,TRBV15,TGTGCCACCAGCAGTTTGACAGGAAAAAATTCACCCCTCCACTTT,CATSSLTGKNSPLHF
14,NA,TRBJ1-2,NA,TRBV2,TGTGCCAGCAAGCCGACAGAAGCTAACTATGGCTACACCTTC,CASKPTEANYGYTF
13,NA,TRBJ1-1,NA,TRBV3-1/TRBV3-2,TGTGCCAGCAGCCAGTTCCGGGGGACTGAAGCTTTCTTT,CASSQFRGTEAFF
16,TRBD1,TRBJ2-5,NA,TRBV19,TGTGCCAGTAGTCCCCCGACAGGGCCTATTGGGGAGACCCAGTACTTC,CASSPPTGPIGETQYF
12,NA,TRBJ1-2,NA,TRBV18,TGTGCCAGCTCACCCAAAGGGGGTGGCTACACCTTC,CASSPKGGGYTF
13,NA,TRBJ1-1,NA,TRBV7-2,TGTGCCAGCAGCTCGACACGGAACACTGAAGCTTTCTTT,CASSSTRNTEAFF
13,NA,TRBJ1-4,NA,TRBV30,TGTGCCTGGAGTGTTTTTGGGTCGAGGGTTCCGTTTTTT,CAWSVFGSRVPFF
14,NA,TRBJ1-1,once,TRBV3-1/TRBV3-2,TGTGCCAGCAGCCCTCTACGGGGGGGCACTGAAGCTTTCTTT,CASSPLRGGTEAFF
14,TRBD1,TRBJ2-5,NA,TRBV3-1/TRBV3-2,TGTGCCAGCAGCGCCCGACAGGGGGCGGAGACCCAGTACTTC,CASSARQGAETQYF
15,NA,TRBJ2-7,NA,TRBV7-2,TGTGCCAGCAGCCAAAGGTTACTAGCTGACTACGAGCAGTACTTC,CASSQRLLADYEQYF
16,TRBD2,TRBJ2-3,NA,TRBV24-1,TGTGCCACCCAGACTAGCGGGGGGATTTTGACAGATACGCAGTATTTT,CATQTSGGILTDTQYF
15,TRBD2,TRBJ2-1,NA,TRBV5-1,TGCGCCAGCAGCTCCGGGACTAGCGGGAGTAATGAGCAGTTCTTC,CASSSGTSGSNEQFF
15,NA,TRBJ2-2,NA,TRBV9,TGTGCCAGCAGCGTGGACACACTTAACACCGGGGAGCTGTTTTTT,CASSVDTLNTGELFF
14,TRBD1,TRBJ2-7,NA,TRBV6-5,TGTGCCAGCACCGAAGGGACAGGGAGGTACGAGCAGTACTTC,CASTEGTGRYEQYF
20,NA,TRBJ1-1,few,TRBV4-1,TGCGCCAGCAGCCAAGATCAGCTGCTTGGAAGTAGGAGGGTGAACACTGAAGCTTTCTTT,CASSQDQLLGSRRVNTEAFF
15,NA,TRBJ1-4,NA,TRBV27,TGTGCCAGCAAAATGGGGCCCGGGACTAATGAAAAACTGTTTTTT,CASKMGPGTNEKLFF
15,TRBD1,TRBJ2-3,NA,TRBV19,TGTGCCAGTACCTCCAGGGGGACGTGGGCAGATACGCAGTATTTT,CASTSRGTWADTQYF
16,TRBD1,TRBJ2-1,NA,TRBV4-2,TGTGCCAGCAGCCAAGACATTGGACAGGGTTTTAATGAGCAGTTCTTC,CASSQDIGQGFNEQFF
16,TRBD1,TRBJ2-2,NA,TRBV5-1,TGCGCCAGCAGCTCCGGGTCGACAGGGTATGCCGGGGAGCTGTTTTTT,CASSSGSTGYAGELFF
16,NA,TRBJ1-5,medium-sized,TRBV2,TGTGCCAGCAGCGGCTCCTTTGACGGGAGCAATCAGCCCCAGCATTTT,CASSGSFDGSNQPQHF
15,NA,TRBJ1-6,few,TRBV11-2,TGTGCCAGCAGCTTAGGGAGGCAGCCGAATTCACCCCTCCACTTT,CASSLGRQPNSPLHF
16,TRBD2,TRBJ2-5,NA,TRBV5-1,TGCGCCAGCAGCTTGGAGGGACCCGGGAGGTGGGAGACCCAGTACTTC,CASSLEGPGRWETQYF
16,TRBD1,TRBJ2-7,once,TRBV25-1,TGTGCCAGCAGTGCCGCTACTGGACAGGGTGTATACGAGCAGTACTTC,CASSAATGQGVYEQYF
14,NA,TRBJ2-6,NA,TRBV30,TGTGCCTGGAACAGGATCTCTGGGGCCAACGTCCTGACTTTC,CAWNRISGANVLTF
15,NA,TRBJ1-1,NA,TRBV19,TGTGCCAGTAGTAAATACGGAGAAATGAACACTGAAGCTTTCTTT,CASSKYGEMNTEAFF
15,NA,TRBJ1-4,NA,TRBV18,TGTGCCAGCTCACCCGACAAGAGAGGGTATGAAAAACTGTTTTTT,CASSPDKRGYEKLFF
17,NA,TRBJ2-3,NA,TRBV30,TGTGCCTGGAGTCTATCCCAGCGGTACGCTAGCACAGATACGCAGTATTTT,CAWSLSQRYASTDTQYF
11,NA,TRBJ1-1,NA,TRBV11-2,TGTGCCAGCGGGGCAGTGTCTGAAGCTTTCTTT,CASGAVSEAFF
14,NA,TRBJ1-2,NA,TRBV6-5,TGTGCCAGCAGTTATCGGGGTACAAACTATGGCTACACCTTC,CASSYRGTNYGYTF
14,NA,TRBJ1-6,NA,TRBV3-1/TRBV3-2,TGTGCCAGCAGCCAAGGTTCTTCGAATTCACCCCTCCACTTT,CASSQGSSNSPLHF
14,NA,TRBJ2-7,NA,TRBV21-1,TGTGCCAGCAGGCCCGGGACAGGGGCCGACGAGCAGTACTTC,CASRPGTGADEQYF
15,NA,TRBJ1-1,few,TRBV19,TGTGCCAGTAGTATAGTATCAGGGCCTGGGTCGGTCGCTTTCTTT,CASSIVSGPGSVAFF
17,TRBD1,TRBJ2-2,NA,TRBV19,TGTGCCAGTAGTATGCCCGGGGACAGGGGGCAGGGCGGGGAGCTGTTTTTT,CASSMPGDRGQGGELFF
14,NA,TRBJ1-2,NA,TRBV5-4,TGTGCCAGCAGCTTGAGGGGAAGCGACTATGGCTACACCTTC,CASSLRGSDYGYTF
13,TRBD1,TRBJ1-2,NA,TRBV27,TGTGCCAGCAGTTACAGGGGCGGCTATGGCTACACCTTC,CASSYRGGYGYTF
19,NA,TRBJ1-2,NA,TRBV5-4,TGTGCCAGCAGCCGAGTTCACGACGGCAGGACTCCCCTTGGCTATGGCTACACCTTC,CASSRVHDGRTPLGYGYTF
14,NA,TRBJ2-3,NA,TRBV5-8,TGTGCCAGCAGCCCTCTCGGGGTCACAGATACGCAGTATTTT,CASSPLGVTDTQYF
17,TRBD1,TRBJ1-2,NA,TRBV19,TGTGCCAGTAGTCTTTCCCGGGACAGGCCGATGGGATATGGCTACACCTTC,CASSLSRDRPMGYGYTF
17,TRBD1,TRBJ1-5,NA,TRBV6-1,TGTGCCAGCAGTGAAATGGGACAGATTTATAGCAATCAGCCCCAGCATTTT,CASSEMGQIYSNQPQHF